Listed below are T cell receptor beta chains from one sample, sequenced in a study of early stage breast cancer tumors. Using immunoSEQ multiplex PCR, the repertoire was profiled, and TCRdb retains in-frame clones only, with some absent. The sample lists approximately 70,000 clones, about 85% occurring once. Sequenced: blood. The receptors stem from a person aged 35-50 years with breast cancer. Both conserved end residues are part of each CDR3. A D gene is named only where the DNA matches it firmly. Some rows have no size entry. The others give once, few or many, or a class for an expanded clone.

>few|TRBJ2-6|TRBD1|18|TRBV7-9
CASSRIQGQSSGANVLTF
TGTGCCAGCAGCCGGATACAGGGGCAGAGCTCTGGGGCCAACGTCCTGACTTTC
>NA|TRBJ2-5|TRBD2|18|TRBV11-3
CASSLGRTSGSTQETQYF
TGTGCCAGCAGCTTAGGAAGGACTAGCGGGAGTACACAAGAGACCCAGTACTTC
>once|TRBJ1-2|NA|13|TRBV6-1
CASSEAGGEGYTF
TGTGCCAGCAGTGAAGCTGGGGGAGAGGGCTACACCTTC
>NA|TRBJ2-3|TRBD1|15|TRBV28
CASSPGTATTDTQYF
TGTGCCAGCAGTCCTGGGACAGCGACCACAGATACGCAGTATTTT
>NA|TRBJ2-1|NA|16|TRBV4-1
CASSQLEGGSYNEQFF
TGCGCCAGCAGCCAATTGGAGGGTGGGTCCTACAATGAGCAGTTCTTC
>few|TRBJ1-5|NA|15|TRBV19
CASSDPGASNQPQHF
TGTGCCAGTAGCGACCCCGGGGCTAGCAATCAGCCCCAGCATTTT
>NA|TRBJ1-1|TRBD1|14|TRBV6-1
CASSKRTGDTEAFF
TGTGCCAGCAGTAAAAGAACAGGGGACACTGAAGCTTTCTTT
>few|TRBJ1-1|NA|13|TRBV6-1
CASGGRFDTEAFF
TGTGCCAGCGGAGGAAGGTTTGACACTGAAGCTTTCTTT
>NA|TRBJ2-2|TRBD2|16|TRBV6-1
CASSEARVSGSGELFF
TGTGCCAGCAGTGAAGCTCGGGTTAGCGGGAGTGGTGAGCTGTTTTTT
>NA|TRBJ2-1|NA|19|TRBV5-4
CASSLGFAGTSSSYNEQFF
TGTGCCAGCAGCTTGGGGTTTGCGGGCACTTCGAGCTCCTACAATGAGCAGTTCTTC
>NA|TRBJ2-3|NA|17|TRBV14
CASSQAFLQGGTDTQYF
TGTGCCAGCAGCCAAGCTTTCCTCCAGGGTGGAACAGATACGCAGTATTTT
>few|TRBJ2-7|TRBD2|14|TRBV6-1
CASSVGLAGWEQYF
TGTGCCAGCAGTGTGGGACTAGCGGGATGGGAGCAGTACTTC
>NA|TRBJ2-7|NA|13|TRBV18
CASSPLGGLEQYF
TGTGCCAGCTCACCCCTCGGGGGGCTCGAGCAGTACTTC
>NA|TRBJ2-1|TRBD1|14|TRBV11-2
CASSLGTDYNEQFF
TGTGCCAGCAGCTTGGGGACAGACTACAATGAGCAGTTCTTC
>NA|TRBJ1-5|TRBD1|16|TRBV6-6
CASSFLQGYSNQPQHF
TGTGCCAGCAGTTTTTTACAGGGGTATAGCAATCAGCCCCAGCATTTT
>NA|TRBJ1-1|NA|11|TRBV28
CASIYLNWAFF
TGTGCCAGCATCTACCTCAATTGGGCTTTCTTT
>NA|TRBJ2-3|TRBD1|15|TRBV7-3
CASSSSRDRADTQYF
TGTGCCAGCAGCTCCTCTCGGGACAGGGCAGATACGCAGTATTTT
>NA|TRBJ2-2|TRBD1|14|TRBV19
CASIGTGVVGELFF
TGTGCCAGTATCGGGACAGGGGTGGTCGGGGAGCTGTTTTTT
>NA|TRBJ1-3|NA|13|TRBV11-3
CASSSSIRNTIYF
TGTGCCAGCAGCTCATCTATCCGGAACACCATATATTTT
>NA|TRBJ1-3|TRBD1|15|TRBV6-6
CASSGGQNSGNTIYF
TGTGCCAGCAGTGGGGGACAGAACTCTGGAAACACCATATATTTT
>NA|TRBJ2-3|NA|15|TRBV4-1
CASTPSQGWADTQYF
TGCGCCAGCACCCCATCACAAGGATGGGCAGATACGCAGTATTTT
>NA|TRBJ1-2|TRBD1|14|TRBV6-5
CASIQSGGGYGYTF
TGTGCCAGCATCCAGTCAGGGGGAGGCTATGGCTACACCTTC
>NA|TRBJ2-2|NA|15|TRBV5-4
CASTLGAPDTGELFF
TGTGCCAGCACCCTTGGGGCGCCGGACACCGGGGAGCTGTTTTTT
>few|TRBJ2-1|TRBD2|15|TRBV7-9
CASSLVLAGGDEQFF
TGTGCCAGCAGCTTAGTGCTAGCGGGGGGCGATGAGCAGTTCTTC
>NA|TRBJ2-3|TRBD1|15|TRBV5-1
CASSTGDSSTDTQYF
TGCGCCAGCAGCACTGGGGACAGTAGCACAGATACGCAGTATTTT
>NA|TRBJ2-7|NA|15|TRBV27
CASSLFGEGWYEQYF
TGTGCCAGCAGTTTATTCGGCGAAGGATGGTACGAGCAGTACTTC